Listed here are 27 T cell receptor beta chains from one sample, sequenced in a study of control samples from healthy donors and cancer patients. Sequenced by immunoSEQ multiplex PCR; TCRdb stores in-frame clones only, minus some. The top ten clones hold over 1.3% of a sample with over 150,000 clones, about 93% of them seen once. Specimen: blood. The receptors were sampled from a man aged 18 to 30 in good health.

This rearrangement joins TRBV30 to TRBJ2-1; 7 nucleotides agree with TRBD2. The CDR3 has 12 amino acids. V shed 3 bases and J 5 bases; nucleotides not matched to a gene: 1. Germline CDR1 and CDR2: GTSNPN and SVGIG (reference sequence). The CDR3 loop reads CAWSRGDNEQFF. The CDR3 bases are TGTGCCTGGAGCCGGGGGGACAATGAGCAGTTCTTC.

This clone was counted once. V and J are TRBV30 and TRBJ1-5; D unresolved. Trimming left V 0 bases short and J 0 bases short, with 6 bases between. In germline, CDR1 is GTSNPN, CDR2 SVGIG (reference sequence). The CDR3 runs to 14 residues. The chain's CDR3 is CAWSVPNSNQPQHF. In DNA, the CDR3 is TGTGCCTGGAGTGTACCCAATAGCAATCAGCCCCAGCATTTT.

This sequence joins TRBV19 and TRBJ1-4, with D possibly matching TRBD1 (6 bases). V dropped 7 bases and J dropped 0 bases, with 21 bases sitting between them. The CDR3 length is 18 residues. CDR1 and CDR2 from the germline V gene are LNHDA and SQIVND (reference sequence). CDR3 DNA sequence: TGTGCCAGTACCCCCGGGCGGGGGGCGATCACAACTAATGAAAAACTGTTTTTT. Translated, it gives CASTPGRGAITTNEKLFF.

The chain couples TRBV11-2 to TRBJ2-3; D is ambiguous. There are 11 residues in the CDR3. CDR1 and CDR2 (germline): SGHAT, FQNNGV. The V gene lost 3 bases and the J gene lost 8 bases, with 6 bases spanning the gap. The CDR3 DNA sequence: TGTGCCAGCAGCTTCGAGCGTACGCAGTATTTT. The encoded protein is CASSFERTQYF.

The CDR3 DNA follows: TGCGCCAGCAGCTCACTTGGGGGGACCAGCAAAAACATTCAGTACTTC. Protein product: CASSSLGGTSKNIQYF. The chain uses TRBV5-1 and TRBJ2-4; D is possibly TRBD2 (6 bases). The CDR3 has 16 amino acids. The germline gives CDR1 SGHRS, CDR2 YFSETQ. The V end lost 3 bases, the J end lost 3 bases, and 16 bases lay between the germline ends.

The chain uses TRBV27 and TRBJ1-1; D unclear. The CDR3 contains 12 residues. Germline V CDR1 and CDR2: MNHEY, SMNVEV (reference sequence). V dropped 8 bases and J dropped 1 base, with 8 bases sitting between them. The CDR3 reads CASGPGNTEAFF. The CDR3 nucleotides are TGTGCCAGCGGGCCCGGGAACACTGAAGCTTTCTTT.

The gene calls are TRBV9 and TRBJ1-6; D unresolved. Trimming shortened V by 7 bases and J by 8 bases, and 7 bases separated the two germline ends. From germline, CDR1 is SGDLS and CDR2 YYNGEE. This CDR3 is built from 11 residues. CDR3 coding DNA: TGTGCCAGCGGACCTTATTCACCCCTCCACTTT. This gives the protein CASGPYSPLHF.

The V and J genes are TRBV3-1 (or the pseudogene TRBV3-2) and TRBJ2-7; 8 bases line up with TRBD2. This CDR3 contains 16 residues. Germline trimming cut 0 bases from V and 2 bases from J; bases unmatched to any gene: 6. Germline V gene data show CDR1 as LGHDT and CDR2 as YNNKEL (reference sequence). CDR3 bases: TGTGCCAGCAGCCAAGACGGCGGGGGGACTCCCTACGAGCAGTACTTC. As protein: CASSQDGGGTPYEQYF.

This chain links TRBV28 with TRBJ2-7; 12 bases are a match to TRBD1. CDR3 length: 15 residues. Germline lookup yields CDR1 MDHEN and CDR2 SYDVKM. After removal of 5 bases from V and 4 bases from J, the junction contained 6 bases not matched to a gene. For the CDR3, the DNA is TGTGCCAGCAGTCCGGGGGGACAGGGGGCATACGAGCAGTACTTC. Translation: CASSPGGQGAYEQYF.

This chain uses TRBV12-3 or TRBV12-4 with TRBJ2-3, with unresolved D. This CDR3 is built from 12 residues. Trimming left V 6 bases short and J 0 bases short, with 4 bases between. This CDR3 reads CASRLSTDTQYF. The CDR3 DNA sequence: TGTGCCAGCAGATTAAGCACAGATACGCAGTATTTT.

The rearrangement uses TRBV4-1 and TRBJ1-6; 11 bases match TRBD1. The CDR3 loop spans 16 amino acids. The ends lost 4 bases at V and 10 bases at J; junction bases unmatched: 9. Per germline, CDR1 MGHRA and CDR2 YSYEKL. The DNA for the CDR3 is TGCGCCAGCAGCCTTCAGCCGGGACAGGGGGACTCACCCCTCCACTTT. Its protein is CASSLQPGQGDSPLHF.

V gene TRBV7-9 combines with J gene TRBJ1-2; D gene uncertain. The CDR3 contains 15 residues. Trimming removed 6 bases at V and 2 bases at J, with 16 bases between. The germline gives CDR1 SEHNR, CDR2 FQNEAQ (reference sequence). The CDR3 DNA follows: TGTGCCAGCAGTGGGAGGAGGGATGCGAACTATGGCTACACCTTC. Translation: CASSGRRDANYGYTF. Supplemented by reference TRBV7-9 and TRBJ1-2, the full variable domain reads DTGVSQNPRHKITKRGQNVTFRCDPISEHNRLYWYRQTLGQGPEFLTYFQNEAQLEKSRLLSDRFSAERPKGSFSTLEIQRTEQGDSAMYLCASSGRRDANYGYTFGSGTRLTVV.

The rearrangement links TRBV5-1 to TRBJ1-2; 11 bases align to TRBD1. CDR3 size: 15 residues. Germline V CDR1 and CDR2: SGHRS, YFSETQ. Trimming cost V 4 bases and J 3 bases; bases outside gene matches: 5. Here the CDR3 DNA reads TGCGCCAGCAGCGACCGGGACAGGGGGGACTATGGCTACACCTTC. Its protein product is CASSDRDRGDYGYTF.

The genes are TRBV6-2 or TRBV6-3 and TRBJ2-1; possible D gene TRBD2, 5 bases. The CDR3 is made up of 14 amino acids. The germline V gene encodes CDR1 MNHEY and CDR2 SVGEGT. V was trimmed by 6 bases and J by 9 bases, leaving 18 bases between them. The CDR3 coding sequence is TGTGCCAGCAGCCCCGAGACCCCGGCGGGTGAGCAGTTCTTC. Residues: CASSPETPAGEQFF.

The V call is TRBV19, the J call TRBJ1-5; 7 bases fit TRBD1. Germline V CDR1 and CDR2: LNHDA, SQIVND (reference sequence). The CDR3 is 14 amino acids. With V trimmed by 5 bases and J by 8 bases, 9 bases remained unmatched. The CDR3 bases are TGTGCCAGTAGTCTTGCGACAGGGAGAGAGCCCCAGCATTTT. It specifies CASSLATGREPQHF.

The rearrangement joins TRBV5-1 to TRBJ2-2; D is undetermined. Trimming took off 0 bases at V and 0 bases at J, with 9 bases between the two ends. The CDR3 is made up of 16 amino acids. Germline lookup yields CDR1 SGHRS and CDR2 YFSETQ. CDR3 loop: CASSLVVAPNTGELFF. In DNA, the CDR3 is TGCGCCAGCAGCTTGGTCGTAGCCCCGAACACCGGGGAGCTGTTTTTT.

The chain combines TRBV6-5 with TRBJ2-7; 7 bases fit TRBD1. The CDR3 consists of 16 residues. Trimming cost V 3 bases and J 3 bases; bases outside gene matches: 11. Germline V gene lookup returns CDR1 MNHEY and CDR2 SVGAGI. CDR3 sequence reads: CASSYKRPGQNYEQYF. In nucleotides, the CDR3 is TGTGCCAGCAGTTATAAGAGGCCGGGACAGAACTACGAGCAGTACTTC.

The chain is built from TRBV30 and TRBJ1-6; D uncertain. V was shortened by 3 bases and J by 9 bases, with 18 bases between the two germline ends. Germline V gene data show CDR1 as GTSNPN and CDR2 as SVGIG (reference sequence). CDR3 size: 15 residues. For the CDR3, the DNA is TGTGCCTGGAGCTCCGGGAAGACTCGAACTTCACCCCTCCACTTT. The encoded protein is CAWSSGKTRTSPLHF.

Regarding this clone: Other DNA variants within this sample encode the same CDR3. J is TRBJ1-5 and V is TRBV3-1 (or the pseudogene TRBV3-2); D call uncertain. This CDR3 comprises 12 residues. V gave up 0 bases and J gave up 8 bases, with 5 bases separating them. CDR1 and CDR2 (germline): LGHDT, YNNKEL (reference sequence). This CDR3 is CASSQDGKPQHF. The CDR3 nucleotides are TGTGCCAGCAGCCAAGACGGAAAGCCCCAGCATTTT.

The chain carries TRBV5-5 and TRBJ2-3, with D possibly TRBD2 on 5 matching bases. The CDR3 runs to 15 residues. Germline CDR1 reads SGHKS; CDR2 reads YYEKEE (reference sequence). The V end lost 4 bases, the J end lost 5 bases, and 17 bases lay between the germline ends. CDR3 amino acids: CASSPPPRVGDTQYF. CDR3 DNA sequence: TGTGCCAGCAGCCCCCCCCCGCGGGTGGGAGATACGCAGTATTTT.

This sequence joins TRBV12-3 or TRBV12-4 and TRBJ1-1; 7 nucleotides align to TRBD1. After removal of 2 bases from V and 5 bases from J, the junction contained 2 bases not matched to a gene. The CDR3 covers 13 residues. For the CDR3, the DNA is TGTGCCAGCAGTTTAAACAGGGGTACTGAAGCTTTCTTT. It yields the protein CASSLNRGTEAFF.

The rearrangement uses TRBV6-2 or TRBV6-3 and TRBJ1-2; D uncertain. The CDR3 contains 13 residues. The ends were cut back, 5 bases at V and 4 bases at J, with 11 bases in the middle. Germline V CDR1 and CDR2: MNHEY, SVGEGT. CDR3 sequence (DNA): TGTGCCAGCAGTCCCGGACGGTCCTATGGCTACACCTTC. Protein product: CASSPGRSYGYTF.

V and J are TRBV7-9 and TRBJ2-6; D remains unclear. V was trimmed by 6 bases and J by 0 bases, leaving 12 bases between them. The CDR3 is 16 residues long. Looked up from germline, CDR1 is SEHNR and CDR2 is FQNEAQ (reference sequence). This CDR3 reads CASSKRVGSGANVLTF. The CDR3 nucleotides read TGTGCCAGCAGTAAGAGAGTTGGCTCTGGGGCCAACGTCCTGACTTTC.

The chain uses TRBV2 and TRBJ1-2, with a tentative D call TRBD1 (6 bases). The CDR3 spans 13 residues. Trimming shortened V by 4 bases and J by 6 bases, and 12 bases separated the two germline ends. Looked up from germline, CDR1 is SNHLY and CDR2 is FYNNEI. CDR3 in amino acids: CASSAQQGHGYTF. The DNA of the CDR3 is TGTGCCAGCAGTGCGCAACAGGGCCATGGCTACACCTTC.

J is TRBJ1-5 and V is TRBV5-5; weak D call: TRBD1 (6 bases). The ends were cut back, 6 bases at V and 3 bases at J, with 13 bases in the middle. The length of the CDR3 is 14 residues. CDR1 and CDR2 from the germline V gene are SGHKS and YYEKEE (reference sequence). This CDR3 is CASTRTEANQPQHF. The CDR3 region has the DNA TGTGCCAGCACCCGGACAGAGGCCAATCAGCCCCAGCATTTT.

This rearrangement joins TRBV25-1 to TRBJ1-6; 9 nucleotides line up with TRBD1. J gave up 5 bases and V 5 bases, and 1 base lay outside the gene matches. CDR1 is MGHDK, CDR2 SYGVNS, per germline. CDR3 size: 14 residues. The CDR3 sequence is CASSWDRDNSPLHF. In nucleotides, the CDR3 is TGTGCCAGCAGTTGGGACAGGGATAATTCACCCCTCCACTTT.

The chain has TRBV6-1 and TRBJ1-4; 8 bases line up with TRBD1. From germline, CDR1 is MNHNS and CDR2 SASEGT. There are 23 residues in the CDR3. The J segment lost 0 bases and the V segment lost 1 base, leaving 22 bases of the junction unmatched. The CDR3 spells CASSEGGAGGVKRSHTTNEKLFF. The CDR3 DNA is TGTGCCAGCAGTGAAGGGGGAGCAGGGGGCGTCAAGAGGAGTCACACAACTAATGAAAAACTGTTTTTT.